The source of this TCR beta chain is a study of blood T cell repertoires in COVID-19. Study as a whole: PBMCs, B-cell-depleted T cells, or T cells were the source of the cDNA or gDNA that made up the material.

Looked up from germline, CDR1 is LGHDT and CDR2 is YNNKEL (reference sequence). The CDR3 runs to 16 residues. J gave up 3 bases and V 1 base, and 6 bases lay outside the gene matches. Measured with immunoSEQ multiplex PCR; TCRdb has only the in-frame clones, and not every one. The sample has a few hundred thousand clones, 80% seen once. The chain links TRBV3-1 (or the pseudogene TRBV3-2) to TRBJ2-5, with 9 bases identical to TRBD2. This clonotype originated in a woman aged 70 to 79 with acute or convalescent COVID-19. Sequencing used peripheral blood. CDR3 amino acids: CASSQGWGGGEETQYF. The CDR3 coding sequence is TGTGCCAGCAGCCAAGGTTGGGGCGGGGGGGAAGAGACCCAGTACTTC.